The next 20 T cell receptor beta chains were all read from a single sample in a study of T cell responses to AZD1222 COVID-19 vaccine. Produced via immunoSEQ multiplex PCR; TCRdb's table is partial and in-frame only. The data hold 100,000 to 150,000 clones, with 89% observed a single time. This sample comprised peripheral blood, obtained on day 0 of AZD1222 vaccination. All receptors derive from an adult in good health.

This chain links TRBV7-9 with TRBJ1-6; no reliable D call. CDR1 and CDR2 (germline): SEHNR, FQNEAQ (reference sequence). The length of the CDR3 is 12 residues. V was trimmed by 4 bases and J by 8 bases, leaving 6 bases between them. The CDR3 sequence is CASSSSYSPLHF. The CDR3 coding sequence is TGTGCCAGCAGCTCCTCTTATTCACCCCTCCACTTT.

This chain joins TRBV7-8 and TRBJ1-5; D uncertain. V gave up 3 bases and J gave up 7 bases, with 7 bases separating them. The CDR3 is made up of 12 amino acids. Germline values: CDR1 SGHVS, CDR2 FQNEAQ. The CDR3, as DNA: TGTGCCAGCAGCTTTCCTCGCCAGCCCCAGCATTTT. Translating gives CASSFPRQPQHF. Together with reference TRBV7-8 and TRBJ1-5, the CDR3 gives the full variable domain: GAGVSQSPRYKVAKRGQDVALRCDPISGHVSLFWYQQALGQGPEFLTYFQNEAQLDKSGLPSDRFFAERPEGSVSTLKIQRTQQEDSAVYLCASSFPRQPQHFGDGTRLSIL.

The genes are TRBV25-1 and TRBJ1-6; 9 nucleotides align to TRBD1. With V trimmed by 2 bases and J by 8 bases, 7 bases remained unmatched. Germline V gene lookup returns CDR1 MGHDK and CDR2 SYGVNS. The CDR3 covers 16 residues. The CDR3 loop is CASSEPDRGKDSPLHF. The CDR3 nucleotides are TGTGCCAGCAGTGAACCGGACAGGGGAAAGGATTCACCCCTCCACTTT.

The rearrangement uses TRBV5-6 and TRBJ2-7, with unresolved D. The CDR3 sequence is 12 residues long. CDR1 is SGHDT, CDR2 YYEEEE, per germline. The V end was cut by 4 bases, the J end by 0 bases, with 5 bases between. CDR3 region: CASSRASYEQYF. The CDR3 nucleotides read TGTGCCAGCAGCCGGGCCTCCTACGAGCAGTACTTC.

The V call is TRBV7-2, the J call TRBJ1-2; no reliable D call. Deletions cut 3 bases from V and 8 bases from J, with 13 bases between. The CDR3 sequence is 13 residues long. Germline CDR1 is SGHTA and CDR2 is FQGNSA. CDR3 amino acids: CASSLIGGNGYTF. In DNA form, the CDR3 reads TGTGCCAGCAGCTTGATCGGAGGGAACGGCTACACCTTC.

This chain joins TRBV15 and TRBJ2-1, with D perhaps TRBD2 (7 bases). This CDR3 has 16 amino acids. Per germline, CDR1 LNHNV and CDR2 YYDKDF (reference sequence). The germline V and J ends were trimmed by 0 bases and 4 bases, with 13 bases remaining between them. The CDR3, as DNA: TGTGCCACCAGCAGAGAGTGGGGGGGCCGGTACAATGAGCAGTTCTTC. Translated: CATSREWGGRYNEQFF.

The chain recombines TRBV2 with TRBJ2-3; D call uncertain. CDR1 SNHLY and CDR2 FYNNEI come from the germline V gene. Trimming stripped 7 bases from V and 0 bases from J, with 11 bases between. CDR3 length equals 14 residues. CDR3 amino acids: CASIKGRSTDTQYF. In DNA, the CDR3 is TGTGCCAGCATAAAGGGCCGGAGCACAGATACGCAGTATTTT.

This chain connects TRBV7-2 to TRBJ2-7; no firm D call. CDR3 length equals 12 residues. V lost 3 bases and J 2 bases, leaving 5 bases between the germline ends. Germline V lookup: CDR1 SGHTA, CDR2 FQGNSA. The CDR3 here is CASSLPPYEQYF. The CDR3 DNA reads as TGTGCCAGCAGCTTGCCCCCCTACGAGCAGTACTTC.

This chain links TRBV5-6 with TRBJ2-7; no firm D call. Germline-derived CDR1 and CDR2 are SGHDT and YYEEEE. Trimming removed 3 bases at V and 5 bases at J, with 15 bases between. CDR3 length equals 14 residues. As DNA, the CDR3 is TGTGCCAGCAGCTCCTACATTGATCGGGACGAGCAGTACTTC. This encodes CASSSYIDRDEQYF. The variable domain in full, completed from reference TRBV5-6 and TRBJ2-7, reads DAGVTQSPTHLIKTRGQQVTLRCSPKSGHDTVSWYQQALGQGPQFIFQYYEEEERQRGNFPDRFSGHQFPNYSSELNVNALLLGDSALYLCASSSYIDRDEQYFGPGTRLTVT.

In DNA form, the CDR3 reads TGTGCCAGCAGCCAAGACCGGTTAAAGCAGTTCTTC. Translation: CASSQDRLKQFF. This chain uses TRBV3-1 (or the pseudogene TRBV3-2) with TRBJ2-1, with D hard to call. V lost 0 bases to trimming and J lost 11 bases, with 8 bases between them. CDR3 length: 12 amino acids. Germline CDR1 is LGHDT and CDR2 is YNNKEL (reference sequence).

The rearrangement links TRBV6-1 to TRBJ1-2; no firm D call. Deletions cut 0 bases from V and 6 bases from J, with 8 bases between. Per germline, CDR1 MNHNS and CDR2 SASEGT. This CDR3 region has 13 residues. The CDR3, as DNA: TGTGCCAGCAGTGAAGCAGGAGGGAATGGCTACACCTTC. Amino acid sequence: CASSEAGGNGYTF.

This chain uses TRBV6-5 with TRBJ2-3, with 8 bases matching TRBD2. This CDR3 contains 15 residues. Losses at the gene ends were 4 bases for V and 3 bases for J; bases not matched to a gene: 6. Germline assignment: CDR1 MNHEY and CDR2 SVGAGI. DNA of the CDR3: TGTGCCAGCAGTTTGACTAGCGCGAGAACAGATACGCAGTATTTT. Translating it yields CASSLTSARTDTQYF.

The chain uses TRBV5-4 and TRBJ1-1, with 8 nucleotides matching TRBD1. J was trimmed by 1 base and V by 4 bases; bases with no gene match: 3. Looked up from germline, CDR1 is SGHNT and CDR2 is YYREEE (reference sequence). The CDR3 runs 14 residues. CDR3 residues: CASSTQGANTEAFF. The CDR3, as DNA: TGTGCCAGCAGCACCCAGGGGGCGAACACTGAAGCTTTCTTT.

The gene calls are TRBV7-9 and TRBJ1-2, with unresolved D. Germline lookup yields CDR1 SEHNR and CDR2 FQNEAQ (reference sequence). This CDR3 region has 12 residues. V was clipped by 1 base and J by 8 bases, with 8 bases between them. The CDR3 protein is CASSLGEDGYTF. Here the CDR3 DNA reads TGTGCCAGCAGCTTAGGCGAAGACGGCTACACCTTC.

DNA of the CDR3: TGCGCCAGCAGCTGGGGGAATCTAAGGGAGACCCAGTACTTC. As protein: CASSWGNLRETQYF. This sequence joins TRBV5-1 and TRBJ2-5; D is possibly TRBD1 or TRBD2 (5 bases each). The CDR3 is 14 residues long. V was trimmed by 3 bases and J by 5 bases, leaving 14 bases between them. The V gene's germline CDR1 is SGHRS and CDR2 YFSETQ.

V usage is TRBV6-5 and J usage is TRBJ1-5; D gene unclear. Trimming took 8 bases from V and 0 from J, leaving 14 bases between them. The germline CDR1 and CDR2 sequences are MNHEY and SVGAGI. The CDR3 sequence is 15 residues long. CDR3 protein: CASEGRRLSNQPQHF. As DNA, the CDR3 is TGTGCCAGCGAGGGCAGAAGGCTTAGCAATCAGCCCCAGCATTTT.

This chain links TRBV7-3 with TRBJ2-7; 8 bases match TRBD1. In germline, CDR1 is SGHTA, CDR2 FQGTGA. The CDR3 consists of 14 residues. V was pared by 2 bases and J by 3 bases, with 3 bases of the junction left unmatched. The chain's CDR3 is CASSLSGQGYEQYF. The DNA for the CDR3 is TGTGCCAGCAGCTTATCCGGACAGGGCTACGAGCAGTACTTC. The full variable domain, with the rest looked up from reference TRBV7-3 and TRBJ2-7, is GAGVSQTPSNKVTEKGKYVELRCDPISGHTALYWYRQSLGQGPEFLIYFQGTGAADDSGLPNDRFFAVRPEGSVSTLKIQRTERGDSAVYLCASSLSGQGYEQYFGPGTRLTVT.

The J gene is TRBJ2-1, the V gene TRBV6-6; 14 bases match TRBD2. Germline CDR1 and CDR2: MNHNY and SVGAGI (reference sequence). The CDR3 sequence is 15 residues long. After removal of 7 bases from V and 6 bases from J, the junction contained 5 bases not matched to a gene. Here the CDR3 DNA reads TGTGCCAGCACTGGGGGACTAGCGGGGGCCAATGAGCAGTTCTTC. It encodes CASTGGLAGANEQFF.

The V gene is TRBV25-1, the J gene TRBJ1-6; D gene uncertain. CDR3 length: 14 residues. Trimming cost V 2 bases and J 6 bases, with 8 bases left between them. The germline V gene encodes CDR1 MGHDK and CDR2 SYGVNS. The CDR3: CASSEVSGNSPLHF. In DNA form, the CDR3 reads TGTGCCAGCAGTGAAGTCTCGGGTAATTCACCCCTCCACTTT. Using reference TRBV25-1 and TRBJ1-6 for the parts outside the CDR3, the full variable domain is EADIYQTPRYLVIGTGKKITLECSQTMGHDKMYWYQQDPGMELHLIHYSYGVNSTEKGDLSSESTVSRIRTEHFPLTLESARPSHTSQYLCASSEVSGNSPLHFGNGTRLTVT.

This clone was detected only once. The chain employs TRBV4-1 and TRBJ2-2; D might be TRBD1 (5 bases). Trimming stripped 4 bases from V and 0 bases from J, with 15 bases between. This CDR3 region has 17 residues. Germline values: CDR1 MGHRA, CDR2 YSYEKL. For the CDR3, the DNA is TGCGCCAGCAGCCTGTATGATCCGGACACGAACACCGGGGAGCTGTTTTTT. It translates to CASSLYDPDTNTGELFF.